The entry below describes one TCR beta chain. This record comes from a study of blood T cell repertoires in COVID-19. In the study overall: Sites across the United States, Italy and Spain contributed samples from acute and convalescent COVID-19. PBMCs, B-cell-depleted T cells, or T cells provided the cDNA or gDNA that made up the material.

Between the trimmed V and J ends, which lost 2 bases and 7 bases, there was a span of 12 bases. The CDR3 length is 14 residues. Germline CDR1 and CDR2: GTSNPN and SVGIG (reference sequence). TCRdb's table, derived via immunoSEQ multiplex PCR, lists solely in-frame clones and lacks some. Counted here are around 200,000 clones, approximately 91% occurring once; the ten biggest clones make up around 1.5%. What was sequenced was peripheral blood. V gene TRBV30 combines with J gene TRBJ1-6; TRBD1 might be the D (6 bases). The sequence was obtained from a man younger than 35 with active or convalescent COVID-19. The CDR3 here is CAWSLGQINSPLHF. CDR3 bases: TGTGCCTGGAGTCTAGGACAGATCAATTCACCCCTCCACTTT.